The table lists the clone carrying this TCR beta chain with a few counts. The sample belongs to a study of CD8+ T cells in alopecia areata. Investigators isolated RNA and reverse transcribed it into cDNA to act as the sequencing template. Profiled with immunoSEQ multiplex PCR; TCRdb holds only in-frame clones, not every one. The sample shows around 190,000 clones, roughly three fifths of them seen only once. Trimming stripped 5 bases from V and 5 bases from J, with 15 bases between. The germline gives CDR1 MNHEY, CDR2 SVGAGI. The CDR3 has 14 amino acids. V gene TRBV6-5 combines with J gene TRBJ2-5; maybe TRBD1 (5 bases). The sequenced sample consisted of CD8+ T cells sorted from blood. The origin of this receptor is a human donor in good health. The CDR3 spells CASSEGAYLETQYF. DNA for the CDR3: TGTGCCAGCAGTGAAGGGGCATACCTGGAGACCCAGTACTTC.